The rows below give T cell receptor beta chains drawn from one sample of a study of blood T cell repertoires in COVID-19. The data were produced by immunoSEQ multiplex PCR, yet TCRdb's version contains in-frame clones alone and is incomplete. The sample lists about 400,000 clones; just over 85% were seen once. Sample: peripheral blood. These receptor sequences come from a woman aged 25 to 39 with active or convalescent COVID-19. Both conserved end residues are part of each CDR3. D genes are given only for firm matches. A clone size is listed for some rows: how often the clone was seen (once, few, many), or a class if it is expanded.

D	V	length	J	size	DNA	CDR3
TRBD2	TRBV14	14	TRBJ2-7	.	TGTGCCACCAATATAGCGGGAGAGGGCGGCGAGCAGTACTTC	CATNIAGEGGEQYF
TRBD1	TRBV5-1	16	TRBJ2-5	.	TGCGCCAGCAGCTTGGAGAGGACAGGGGGCTGGGAGACCCAGTACTTC	CASSLERTGGWETQYF
TRBD2	TRBV6-5	14	TRBJ2-7	few	TGTGCCAGCAGGACCGATAGCGGGCACTACGAGCAGTACTTC	CASRTDSGHYEQYF
TRBD1	TRBV23-1	16	TRBJ1-2	.	TGCGCCAGCAGTCAGGCGACGACAGGGGGCGAGGAAGGCTACACCTTC	CASSQATTGGEEGYTF
.	TRBV7-9	15	TRBJ1-5	.	TGTGCCAGCAGCTTATACCGGGTTACCAATCAGCCCCAGCATTTT	CASSLYRVTNQPQHF
TRBD1	TRBV20-1	13	TRBJ1-2	.	TGCAGTGCTAGTCTTCAGGGGGCGCGTGGCTACACCTTC	CSASLQGARGYTF
.	TRBV6-5	14	TRBJ1-1	.	TGTGCCAGCAGTTACGAGGGGAGGGTCACTGAAGCTTTCTTT	CASSYEGRVTEAFF
.	TRBV29-1	17	TRBJ1-2	.	TGCAGCGGTATTGGGGTTCTAAGCGGGACATTAAACTATGGCTACACCTTC	CSGIGVLSGTLNYGYTF
.	TRBV19	14	TRBJ1-4	.	TGTGCCAGTAGTGCGCAGGGGCAGGCTGAAAAACTGTTTTTT	CASSAQGQAEKLFF
.	TRBV5-8	18	TRBJ2-1	many	TGTGCCAGCAGCTTGGCCGAAGAAGCGGAGACCTCCTACAATGAGCAGTTCTTC	CASSLAEEAETSYNEQFF
.	TRBV5-1	15	TRBJ2-2	once	TGCGCCAGCAGCTTGGCCCCACAGGACACCGGGGAGCTGTTTTTT	CASSLAPQDTGELFF
TRBD1	TRBV30	14	TRBJ2-7	.	TGTGCCTGGAGTTATGGACAGGGGGCTTTCGAGCAGTACTTC	CAWSYGQGAFEQYF
TRBD2	TRBV5-4	16	TRBJ2-7	.	TGTGCCAGCAGCTCGCCGCTAGGGGCGGGAGGGCCGGAGCAGTACTTC	CASSSPLGAGGPEQYF
.	TRBV10-1	13	TRBJ1-2	.	TGCGCCAGCAGTGATTCGGGAGTTTATGGCTACACCTTC	CASSDSGVYGYTF
.	TRBV25-1	15	TRBJ2-3	.	TGTGCCAGCAAACGTGGCGGGGACAGCACAGATACGCAGTATTTT	CASKRGGDSTDTQYF
TRBD2	TRBV29-1	15	TRBJ2-7	.	TGCAGCGTTGGGCTGGTACTAGCGGGAGGCCAAGAGCAGTACTTC	CSVGLVLAGGQEQYF
.	TRBV5-6	12	TRBJ1-2	.	TGTGCCAGCAGCTCGAGCGGGTCCGGCTACACCTTC	CASSSSGSGYTF
.	TRBV2	14	TRBJ2-5	.	TGTGCCAGCAGTGAAGCTAGATTTCGAGAGACCCAGTACTTC	CASSEARFRETQYF
.	TRBV4-1	17	TRBJ1-2	.	TGCGCCAGCAGCCAAGACCCCACGGGGTCTCCCAACTATGGCTACACCTTC	CASSQDPTGSPNYGYTF
.	TRBV29-1	14	TRBJ1-1	few	TGCAGCGCCGGTGTATCGGGGTCTAACACTGAAGCTTTCTTT	CSAGVSGSNTEAFF
.	TRBV6-1	15	TRBJ1-4	.	TGTGCCAGCAGTGATCGGGGGACGGCGAATGAAAAACTGTTTTTT	CASSDRGTANEKLFF
.	TRBV6-5	14	TRBJ1-1	.	TGTGCCAGCAGTTACTTGGACAGTGGAACTGAAGCTTTCTTT	CASSYLDSGTEAFF
.	TRBV19	13	TRBJ1-1	few	TGTGCCAGTGAAGGGGGAATGAACACTGAAGCTTTCTTT	CASEGGMNTEAFF
.	TRBV2	13	TRBJ2-5	.	TGTGCCAGCCTCTTCGTGGGGGGAGAGACCCAGTACTTC	CASLFVGGETQYF
TRBD2	TRBV5-1	15	TRBJ2-2	.	TGCGCCAGCAGCTCCGGACTAGCAAACACCGGGGAGCTGTTTTTT	CASSSGLANTGELFF
.	TRBV19	15	TRBJ2-5	.	TGTGCCAGTAGTCCAGGGGTGGGTCTAGCGGCGACCCAGTACTTC	CASSPGVGLAATQYF
TRBD1	TRBV19	14	TRBJ1-1	.	TGTGCCAGTAGAACGCAGGGGGGGAACACTGAAGCTTTCTTT	CASRTQGGNTEAFF
TRBD2	TRBV28	12	TRBJ2-3	.	TGTGCCAGCGGGACTAGCGGGTATACGCAGTATTTT	CASGTSGYTQYF
TRBD2	TRBV6-2/TRBV6-3	15	TRBJ2-1	.	TGTGCCAGCAGTACGACTAGCGGGAGGTACAATGAGCAGTTCTTC	CASSTTSGRYNEQFF
TRBD2	TRBV25-1	18	TRBJ2-5	.	TGTGCCAGCAGTGATTGGGGAGCGGGAGGGCCGTCGCAAGAGACCCAGTACTTC	CASSDWGAGGPSQETQYF
TRBD1	TRBV19	14	TRBJ1-1	.	TGTGCCAGTAACCCGACAGGGGTTTTCACTGAAGCTTTCTTT	CASNPTGVFTEAFF
TRBD1	TRBV5-1	13	TRBJ1-4	.	TGCGCCAGTACGACAGGGACTAATGAAAAACTGTTTTTT	CASTTGTNEKLFF
.	TRBV2	13	TRBJ1-5	.	TGTGCCAGTGTGCGAGAGAGCAATCAGCCCCAGCATTTT	CASVRESNQPQHF
TRBD1	TRBV19	12	TRBJ1-1	.	TGTGCCAGTAGTGGGCAGGGGGCGCGGGCTTTCTTT	CASSGQGARAFF
.	TRBV5-4	13	TRBJ1-3	once	TGTGCCAGCAGCTTCAGGGGTGGAAACACCATATATTTT	CASSFRGGNTIYF
TRBD2	TRBV10-3	17	TRBJ2-1	.	TGTGCCATCAGTGGGTCGGGGCTAGCGGGGGCCCAGAATGAGCAGTTCTTC	CAISGSGLAGAQNEQFF
.	TRBV18	12	TRBJ1-5	.	TGTGCCAGCTCACCAGGAGGCCAGCCCCAGCATTTT	CASSPGGQPQHF
.	TRBV2	16	TRBJ1-1	.	TGTGCCAGCAGTGAGTTGGGGAGGGGAATGAACACTGAAGCTTTCTTT	CASSELGRGMNTEAFF
.	TRBV3-1/TRBV3-2	15	TRBJ1-1	.	TGTGCCAGCAGCCAAGATCTAATCCACTACACTGAAGCTTTCTTT	CASSQDLIHYTEAFF
.	TRBV6-6	11	TRBJ2-1	.	TGTGCCAGCAGCTTCAGGGATGAGCAGTTCTTC	CASSFRDEQFF